Listed below are T cell receptor beta chains from one sample, sequenced in a study of CD8+CD57+ T cells in acquired aplastic anemia. TCRdb reanalysed the reads using MiXCR and keeps one entry per CDR3 protein. The sample yields 310,000 or so distinct CDR3 sequences, roughly 61% seen once. Sequenced: sorted CD4+, CD8+, or CD8+CD57+ T cells (not recorded which) from PBMCs. The receptors here all came from a human donor with aplastic anemia. CDR3s include the opening cysteine and the closing phenylalanine or tryptophan. D genes are given only for firm matches. Only part of the rows carry a size: once, few, many, or a class if the clone is expanded.

J: TRBJ1-1
D: TRBD1
size: few
V: TRBV7-9
length: 12
DNA: TGTGCCAGCAGCTCAGGGACAGGAGAAGCTTTCTTT
CDR3: CASSSGTGEAFF

J: TRBJ1-2
D: -
size: -
V: TRBV6-5
length: 13
DNA: TGTGCCAGCACCCACAGCCCCGTCGGTGGCTACACCTTC
CDR3: CASTHSPVGGYTF

J: TRBJ2-3
D: -
size: many
V: TRBV6-5
length: 17
DNA: TGTGCCAGCAGTTCCAAGCCCCGGGTTCCTAGGACAGATACGCAGTATTTT
CDR3: CASSSKPRVPRTDTQYF

J: TRBJ2-2
D: TRBD1
size: many
V: TRBV9
length: 16
DNA: TGTGCCAGCAGCGTGATGACAGGGGGCGACACCGGGGAGCTGTTTTTT
CDR3: CASSVMTGGDTGELFF

J: TRBJ1-1
D: -
size: -
V: TRBV7-9
length: 16
DNA: TGTGCCAGCAGCTTGGATTGGAAACAGGGACCCACTGAAGCTTTCTTT
CDR3: CASSLDWKQGPTEAFF

J: TRBJ2-2
D: -
size: many
V: TRBV19
length: 14
DNA: TGTGCCAGTACCATGTTGAGGAATACCGGGGAGCTGTTTTTT
CDR3: CASTMLRNTGELFF

J: TRBJ2-7
D: TRBD2
size: -
V: TRBV12-3/TRBV12-4
length: 15
DNA: TGTGCCAGCAGAACCTCTAGCGGGGCCACCTACGAGCAGTACTTC
CDR3: CASRTSSGATYEQYF

J: TRBJ2-1
D: TRBD2
size: -
V: TRBV7-6
length: 15
DNA: TGTGCCAGCAGCTCCAAGCGGGGCCCGGGGAATGAGCAGTTCTTC
CDR3: CASSSKRGPGNEQFF

J: TRBJ2-7
D: -
size: -
V: TRBV12-3/TRBV12-4
length: 14
DNA: TGTGCCAGCAGTGAACGGGGGTCCACCTACGAGCAGTACTTC
CDR3: CASSERGSTYEQYF

J: TRBJ2-1
D: -
size: -
V: TRBV29-1
length: 14
DNA: TGCAGCGTTGAAGATTGGTCCGACTACAATGAGCAGTTCTTC
CDR3: CSVEDWSDYNEQFF

J: TRBJ2-5
D: -
size: -
V: TRBV10-3
length: 12
DNA: TGTGCCATCAGTGGGGGTCGAGAGACCCAGTACTTC
CDR3: CAISGGRETQYF

J: TRBJ2-2
D: -
size: once
V: TRBV7-3
length: 14
DNA: TGTGCCAGCATACATACAGGGTCCCCCGGGGAGCTGTTTTTT
CDR3: CASIHTGSPGELFF

J: TRBJ1-5
D: TRBD1
size: -
V: TRBV15
length: 15
DNA: TGTGCCACCAACCCGACAGGGAGTAGCAATCAGCCCCAGCATTTT
CDR3: CATNPTGSSNQPQHF

J: TRBJ1-2
D: -
size: -
V: TRBV10-3
length: 13
DNA: TGTGCCGTCACCGGAGGGGATTTCTATGGCTACACCTTC
CDR3: CAVTGGDFYGYTF

J: TRBJ2-2
D: -
size: many
V: TRBV24-1
length: 14
DNA: TGTGCCACCAGTGATTTGGGACAATCCGGGGAGCTGTTTTTT
CDR3: CATSDLGQSGELFF

J: TRBJ2-3
D: TRBD1
size: -
V: TRBV15
length: 15
DNA: TGTGCCACCAGCTCGACAGGGGGCGGCCCAGATACGCAGTATTTT
CDR3: CATSSTGGGPDTQYF

J: TRBJ2-3
D: TRBD2
size: few
V: TRBV20-1
length: 15
DNA: TGCAGTGCCGAAGCCGGGACTAGCGGGACAGATACGCAGTATTTT
CDR3: CSAEAGTSGTDTQYF

J: TRBJ1-6
D: -
size: many
V: TRBV7-2
length: 15
DNA: TGTGCCAGCAGCTTAGTGGCAGGTGGAAATTCACCCCTCCACTTT
CDR3: CASSLVAGGNSPLHF

J: TRBJ2-3
D: TRBD2
size: -
V: TRBV9
length: 14
DNA: TGTGCCAGCAGGAGGCGGGAGCTCCCAGATACGCAGTATTTT
CDR3: CASRRRELPDTQYF

J: TRBJ2-5
D: -
size: many
V: TRBV2
length: 12
DNA: TGTGCCAGCACCCTGGGAGAAGAGACCCAGTACTTC
CDR3: CASTLGEETQYF

J: TRBJ2-6
D: -
size: -
V: TRBV20-1
length: 12
DNA: TGCGGTGCCCAGACAGGGGCCAACGTCCTGACTTTC
CDR3: CGAQTGANVLTF

J: TRBJ2-5
D: -
size: -
V: TRBV2
length: 14
DNA: TGTGCCAGCAGGCCCAGCCCGGGCGGGGAGACCCAGTACTTC
CDR3: CASRPSPGGETQYF

J: TRBJ2-7
D: -
size: -
V: TRBV7-3
length: 15
DNA: TGTGCCAGCAGCTTAACGGGGGGAGGAGCATACGAGCAGTACTTC
CDR3: CASSLTGGGAYEQYF

J: TRBJ2-7
D: TRBD1
size: -
V: TRBV11-2
length: 15
DNA: TGTGCCAGCAGGGACCGGGACAGGGGGCTCTACGAGCAGTACTTC
CDR3: CASRDRDRGLYEQYF

J: TRBJ1-2
D: -
size: -
V: TRBV10-2
length: 14
DNA: TGCGCCAGCAGTGACAGGCGGCGAGGCTATGGCTACACCTTC
CDR3: CASSDRRRGYGYTF

J: TRBJ1-6
D: -
size: -
V: TRBV7-8
length: 14
DNA: TGTGCCAGCAGTTTATACAGCTATAATTCACCCCTCCACTTT
CDR3: CASSLYSYNSPLHF

J: TRBJ2-1
D: -
size: many
V: TRBV2
length: 15
DNA: TGTGCCAGCAGTAGAAGCGGGTTGTCCTACAATGAGCAGTTCTTC
CDR3: CASSRSGLSYNEQFF

J: TRBJ2-2
D: -
size: -
V: TRBV20-1
length: 17
DNA: TGCAGTGCTAGAGCGCCTCCGGGACGACTCTCGAACGGGGAGCTGCTTTTT
CDR3: CSARAPPGRLSNGELLF

J: TRBJ1-6
D: -
size: -
V: TRBV24-1
length: 16
DNA: TGTGCCACCAGTGACCCGGGAGGCACAGATAATTCACCCCTCCACTTT
CDR3: CATSDPGGTDNSPLHF

J: TRBJ1-2
D: TRBD1
size: -
V: TRBV7-8
length: 15
DNA: TGTGCCAGCAGCATAGTCGGACAGGGAGGCTATGGCTACACCTTC
CDR3: CASSIVGQGGYGYTF

J: TRBJ1-5
D: TRBD1
size: once
V: TRBV12-3/TRBV12-4
length: 16
DNA: TGTGCCAGCGCCAGTTTAGGGCAGGGGGCTACTGAGCCCCAGCATTTT
CDR3: CASASLGQGATEPQHF

J: TRBJ1-1
D: -
size: many
V: TRBV12-3/TRBV12-4
length: 14
DNA: TGTGCCAGCAGTTTAAGGGGAATCCAAGCTGAAGCTTTCTTT
CDR3: CASSLRGIQAEAFF

J: TRBJ2-4
D: -
size: -
V: TRBV7-9
length: 14
DNA: TGTGCCAGCAGCAGCCAGGAGTCCAAAAACATTCAGTACTTC
CDR3: CASSSQESKNIQYF

J: TRBJ2-5
D: -
size: -
V: TRBV7-9
length: 12
DNA: TGTGCCAGCATGAGGGTTCGAGAGACCCAGTACTTC
CDR3: CASMRVRETQYF

J: TRBJ2-6
D: TRBD1
size: once
V: TRBV10-2
length: 16
DNA: TGCGCCAGCACCGGACAGGGGGCGGCCGGGGCCAACGTCCTGACTTTC
CDR3: CASTGQGAAGANVLTF

J: TRBJ1-6
D: -
size: many
V: TRBV3-1
length: 13
DNA: TGTGCCAGCAGCCAGAACAGCAATTCACCCCTCCACTTT
CDR3: CASSQNSNSPLHF

J: TRBJ1-6
D: -
size: -
V: TRBV5-4
length: 15
DNA: TGTGCCAGCAGCTTGGACAGGGCGGGGAATTCACCCCTCCACTTT
CDR3: CASSLDRAGNSPLHF

J: TRBJ2-3
D: TRBD2
size: -
V: TRBV20-1
length: 16
DNA: TGCAGTGCTAGATCGACTAGCGGGAGAGGGAGAGAGACCCAGTATTTT
CDR3: CSARSTSGRGRETQYF

J: TRBJ2-5
D: TRBD2
size: many
V: TRBV7-3
length: 18
DNA: TGTGCCAGCAGCCCCCAAAAAGCAGGGACTAGCGGCCAAGAGACCCAGTACTTC
CDR3: CASSPQKAGTSGQETQYF

J: TRBJ2-7
D: -
size: -
V: TRBV7-6
length: 15
DNA: TGTGCCAGCAGCTTAGGCGGCAGCGAAACCTACGAGCAGTACTTC
CDR3: CASSLGGSETYEQYF

J: TRBJ1-4
D: -
size: -
V: TRBV20-1
length: 10
DNA: TGCAGTGCTATCTCATCGGGGCCCGGTTTT
CDR3: CSAISSGPGF

J: TRBJ2-2
D: TRBD2
size: -
V: TRBV5-1
length: 17
DNA: TGCGCCAGCAGCCGTGGCCCGTCTAGCGGGAGTGCCGGGGAGCTGTTTTTT
CDR3: CASSRGPSSGSAGELFF

J: TRBJ1-3
D: -
size: -
V: TRBV20-1
length: 14
DNA: TGCAGTGCCAAACTGTCCAGGGCTGGAAACACCATATATTTT
CDR3: CSAKLSRAGNTIYF

J: TRBJ2-1
D: TRBD2
size: -
V: TRBV29-1
length: 12
DNA: TGCAGCGTTGAAGAAGCTAGCGGGGAGCAGTTCTTC
CDR3: CSVEEASGEQFF

J: TRBJ2-7
D: -
size: few
V: TRBV10-3
length: 13
DNA: TGTGCCATCAGTGAGGACGGATCTAGGGAGCAGTACTTC
CDR3: CAISEDGSREQYF

J: TRBJ2-5
D: TRBD2
size: -
V: TRBV15
length: 15
DNA: TGTGCCACCAGCACTCTAGCGGGGGTGTGGGAGACCCAGTACTTC
CDR3: CATSTLAGVWETQYF

J: TRBJ2-6
D: -
size: once
V: TRBV7-9
length: 16
DNA: TGTGCCAGCAGCTTAGTTGTCACGGCTGGGGCCAACGTCCTGACTTTC
CDR3: CASSLVVTAGANVLTF

J: TRBJ1-1
D: -
size: once
V: TRBV7-2
length: 15
DNA: TGTGCCAGCAGCTCAGATCGGGGGCGATACACTGAAGCTTTCTTT
CDR3: CASSSDRGRYTEAFF

J: TRBJ2-1
D: TRBD2
size: -
V: TRBV28
length: 14
DNA: TGTGCCAGTATTAGACTAGCGGGAGCTAGGGAGCAGCTCTTC
CDR3: CASIRLAGAREQLF

J: TRBJ2-3
D: -
size: -
V: TRBV10-3
length: 14
DNA: TGTGCCATCTCGTGGCGGGGAGGCACAGATACGCAGTATTTT
CDR3: CAISWRGGTDTQYF

J: TRBJ2-7
D: -
size: -
V: TRBV7-2
length: 13
DNA: TGTGCCAGCGACCCGGGAGACGCCTACGAGCAGTACTTC
CDR3: CASDPGDAYEQYF

J: TRBJ1-4
D: -
size: -
V: TRBV7-8
length: 15
DNA: TGTGCCAGCAGCTTAAGGGCTAGGGCTGGAGAAAAACTGTTTTTT
CDR3: CASSLRARAGEKLFF

J: TRBJ1-1
D: -
size: -
V: TRBV29-1
length: 13
DNA: TGCAGCGGCCAGGGGACGATCCACGCTGAAGCTTTCTTT
CDR3: CSGQGTIHAEAFF